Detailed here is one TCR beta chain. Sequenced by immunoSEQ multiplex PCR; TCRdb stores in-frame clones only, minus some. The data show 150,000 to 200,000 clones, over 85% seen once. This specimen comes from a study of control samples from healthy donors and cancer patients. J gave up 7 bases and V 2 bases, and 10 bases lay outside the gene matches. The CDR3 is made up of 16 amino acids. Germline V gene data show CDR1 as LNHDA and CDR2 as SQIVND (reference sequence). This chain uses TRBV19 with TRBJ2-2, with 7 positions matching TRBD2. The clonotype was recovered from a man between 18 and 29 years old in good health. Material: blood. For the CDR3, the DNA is TGTGCCAGTAGTATAAAAGGCGGGGGAGGGGACGGGGAGCTGTTTTTT. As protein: CASSIKGGGGDGELFF.